This T cell receptor (beta chain) originates from a study of T cells expressing NK-cell markers. Overall study context: From sorted CD3+CD56+NKG2C+, CD3+CD56+NKG2C- and CD3+CD56-NKG2C+ T cells came the TCR beta repertoires. HCMV serostatus: seven of eight sequenced donors positive, one negative.

General study points: One observes that, in several donors, these clonotypes were also the leading ones within the CD3+CD56-NKG2C+ fraction. Of the CD8+ T cell pool in more than 5 donors, roughly 1.0-7.5% was accounted for by dominant NKG2C+ clonotypes.

The CDR3 totals 17 residues. Germline lookup yields CDR1 LGHNA and CDR2 YSLEER. TCRdb re-called the 5' RACE reads and shows each CDR3 protein once, DNA omitted. The table gives 500,000 to 700,000 distinct CDR3 sequences; the top ten clones make up approximately 4% of it. On this clonotype itself: Its antigen is not identified.

This sequence originates from a man younger than 35 in good health. V gene TRBV4-3 combines with J gene TRBJ2-1; TCRdb calls TRBD2, which cannot be checked without DNA. The sequenced material came from blood T cells: a sorted CD56 or NKG2C T cell subset, CD4+ or CD8+ T cells, or bulk PBMC T cells (not recorded which). This CDR3 reads CASSQDRRILEDNEQFF.